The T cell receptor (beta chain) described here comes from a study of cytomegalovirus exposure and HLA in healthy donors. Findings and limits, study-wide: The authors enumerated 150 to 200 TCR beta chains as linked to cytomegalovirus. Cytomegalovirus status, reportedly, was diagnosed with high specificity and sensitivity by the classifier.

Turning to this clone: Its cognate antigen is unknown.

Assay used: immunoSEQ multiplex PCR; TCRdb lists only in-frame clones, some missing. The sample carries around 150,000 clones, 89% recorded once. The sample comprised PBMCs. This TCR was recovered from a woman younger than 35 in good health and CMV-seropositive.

In DNA, the CDR3 is TGTGCCAGCAGCTTAGGAGGGACAGGGGACGAGCAGTACTTC. It encodes CASSLGGTGDEQYF. This chain links TRBV13 with TRBJ2-7; 10 nucleotides match TRBD1. The junction had 1 base not matched to a gene; V was cut back by 0 bases and J by 5 bases. In germline, CDR1 is PRHDT, CDR2 FYEKMQ (reference sequence). The CDR3 runs 14 residues.